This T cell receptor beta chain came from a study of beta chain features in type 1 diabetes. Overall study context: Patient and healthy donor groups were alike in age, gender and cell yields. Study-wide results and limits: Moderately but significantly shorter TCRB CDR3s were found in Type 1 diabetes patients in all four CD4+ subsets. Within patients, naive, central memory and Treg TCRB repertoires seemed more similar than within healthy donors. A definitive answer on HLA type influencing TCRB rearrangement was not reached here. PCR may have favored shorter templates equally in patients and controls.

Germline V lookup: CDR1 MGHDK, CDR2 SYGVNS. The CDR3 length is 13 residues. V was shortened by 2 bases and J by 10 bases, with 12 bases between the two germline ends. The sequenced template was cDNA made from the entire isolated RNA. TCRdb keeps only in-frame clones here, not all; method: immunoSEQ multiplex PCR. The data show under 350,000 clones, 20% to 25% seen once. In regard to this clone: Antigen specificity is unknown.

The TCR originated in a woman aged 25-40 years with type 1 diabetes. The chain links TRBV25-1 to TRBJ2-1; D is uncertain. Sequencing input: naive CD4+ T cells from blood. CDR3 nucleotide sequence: TGTGCCAGCAGTGAAGGGCTTAGTAGGGAGCAGTTCTTC. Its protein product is CASSEGLSREQFF.